One and the same sample provided the 14 T cell receptor beta chains below, sequenced in a study of blood T cell repertoires in COVID-19. Profiled with immunoSEQ multiplex PCR; TCRdb holds only in-frame clones, not every one. Here the sample spans approximately 250,000 clones, around 88% being singletons. Sequences were obtained from peripheral blood. These receptors all stem from a woman aged 70-85 years with COVID-19, enrolled during active disease.

The table lists this clone with a few counts. The chain links TRBV12-3 or TRBV12-4 to TRBJ2-2, with a weak D call TRBD1 (6 bases). The CDR3 covers 13 residues. V shed 7 bases and J shed 6 bases, with 12 bases lying between them. The CDR3 reads CASTKDRPGELFF. As DNA, the CDR3 is TGTGCCAGCACCAAAGACAGGCCCGGGGAGCTGTTTTTT.

The chain links TRBV11-2 to TRBJ1-2; 8 positions agree with TRBD1. This CDR3 has 15 residues. The J segment lost 2 bases and the V segment lost 4 bases, leaving 6 bases of the junction unmatched. Germline loops: CDR1 SGHAT, CDR2 FQNNGV. The CDR3 here is CASSYTGGENYGYTF. The CDR3 nucleotides read TGTGCCAGCAGCTATACAGGGGGAGAGAACTATGGCTACACCTTC.

The table lists this clone with a count of one. Here the CDR3 reads CASSRDRAEAFF. For the CDR3, the DNA is TGTGCCAGCAGCCGGGACAGGGCCGAAGCTTTCTTT. The chain is built from TRBV3-1 (or the pseudogene TRBV3-2) and TRBJ1-1, with TRBD1 matching 9 bases. The germline V gene encodes CDR1 LGHDT and CDR2 YNNKEL (reference sequence). The CDR3 runs 12 residues. The ends lost 4 bases at V and 8 bases at J; junction bases unmatched: 2.

The chain carries TRBV21-1 and TRBJ2-2; the table's D call of TRBD2 was not tested on the DNA. TRBV21-1 is deemed a pseudogene. This CDR3 has 12 amino acids. The CDR3 DNA reads as TGTCGCGGGCCCCGGTTGAACGGGGAGCTGTTTTTT. Amino acid sequence: CRGPRLNGELFF.

This chain connects TRBV18 to TRBJ1-1, with TRBD1 as a possible D gene (5 bases). This CDR3 contains 14 residues. V was pared by 3 bases and J by 3 bases, with 11 bases between. Looked up from germline, CDR1 is KGHSH and CDR2 is LQKENI. The CDR3 loop reads CASSPPGRYTEAFF. The CDR3 region has the DNA TGTGCCAGCTCACCCCCAGGGAGGTACACTGAAGCTTTCTTT.

This clone was seen a single time. The gene calls are TRBV25-1 and TRBJ1-1, with D unclear. The CDR3 totals 12 residues. V was trimmed by 2 bases and J by 6 bases, leaving 7 bases between them. Germline V gene sequence: CDR1 MGHDK, CDR2 SYGVNS. CDR3 nucleotide sequence: TGTGCCAGCAGTGAAGGCTTCTCTGAAGCTTTCTTT. The encoded protein is CASSEGFSEAFF. Variable domain in full (rest from reference TRBV25-1 and TRBJ1-1): EADIYQTPRYLVIGTGKKITLECSQTMGHDKMYWYQQDPGMELHLIHYSYGVNSTEKGDLSSESTVSRIRTEHFPLTLESARPSHTSQYLCASSEGFSEAFFGQGTRLTVV.

CDR3 DNA sequence: TGTGCCAGCACCCAGGGGTTCCAAGAGACCCAGTACTTC. It translates to CASTQGFQETQYF. The chain recombines TRBV6-5 with TRBJ2-5, with a weak D call TRBD1 (6 bases). V was shortened by 7 bases and J by 1 base, with 10 bases between the two germline ends. CDR1 is MNHEY, CDR2 SVGAGI, per germline. The CDR3 runs to 13 residues.

This clone was detected once. This chain links TRBV7-2 with TRBJ2-1; TRBD2 aligns across 8 bases. Germline V gene data show CDR1 as SGHTA and CDR2 as FQGNSA. There are 14 residues in the CDR3. V trimming: 7 bases; J trimming: 3 bases; junction bases outside the gene matches: 5. The CDR3 region has the DNA TGTGCCAGCAACGTGGCGGGGGGCTACAATGAGCAGTTCTTC. It translates to CASNVAGGYNEQFF.

The chain combines TRBV3-1 (or the pseudogene TRBV3-2) with TRBJ2-5; 9 nucleotides match TRBD2. The CDR3 sequence is 15 residues long. V dropped 3 bases and J dropped 7; count of bases not matched to a gene: 9. CDR1 LGHDT and CDR2 YNNKEL come from the germline V gene (reference sequence). The CDR3 coding sequence is TGTGCCAGCAGCCATCCCCAAAGCGGGGGGCCGACCCAGTACTTC. This codes for CASSHPQSGGPTQYF.

The chain carries TRBV7-8 and TRBJ2-7; no clear D gene. Germline CDR1 is SGHVS and CDR2 is FQNEAQ. V was shortened by 2 bases and J by 7 bases, with 6 bases between the two germline ends. The CDR3 loop spans 11 amino acids. In DNA form, the CDR3 reads TGTGCCAGCAGCTTATCGGAGGAGCAGTACTTC. It specifies CASSLSEEQYF. The full variable domain, rest sourced from reference TRBV7-8 and TRBJ2-7, is GAGVSQSPRYKVAKRGQDVALRCDPISGHVSLFWYQQALGQGPEFLTYFQNEAQLDKSGLPSDRFFAERPEGSVSTLKIQRTQQEDSAVYLCASSLSEEQYFGPGTRLTVT.

The rearrangement uses TRBV19 and TRBJ1-5, with 10 positions matching TRBD1. This CDR3 is 16 amino acids long. The V and J ends lost 4 bases and 5 bases, in that order; junction bases with no gene match: 8. Looked up from germline, CDR1 is LNHDA and CDR2 is SQIVND (reference sequence). CDR3 residues: CASSSEGQGIYQPQHF. In DNA, the CDR3 is TGTGCCAGTAGTAGCGAGGGACAGGGGATTTATCAGCCCCAGCATTTT.

Only a few counts were recorded for this clone. The V call is TRBV19, the J call TRBJ2-3, with TRBD2 identical over 7 bases. V shed 3 bases and J 4 bases; nucleotides not matched to a gene: 7. Germline CDR1 and CDR2: LNHDA and SQIVND (reference sequence). CDR3 size: 15 residues. This CDR3 reads CASSMGGAWADTQYF. The CDR3 nucleotides read TGTGCCAGTAGTATGGGAGGGGCGTGGGCAGATACGCAGTATTTT.

The chain couples TRBV27 to TRBJ2-3; the match to TRBD2 covers 7 bases. Per the germline V gene, CDR1 is MNHEY and CDR2 is SMNVEV (reference sequence). The trim removed 2 bases at V and 4 bases at J, leaving 6 bases unmatched. The CDR3 length is 15 residues. The CDR3 spells CASSLQWGRADTQYF. The CDR3 DNA is TGTGCCAGCAGTTTACAGTGGGGGAGGGCAGATACGCAGTATTTT.

A remark on this clone: A much bigger clone sits one base away, suggesting this may be a read error. J is TRBJ1-1 and V is TRBV7-8, with 8 bases identical to TRBD1. Germline lookup yields CDR1 SGHVS and CDR2 FQNEAQ. CDR3 size: 14 residues. V lost 2 bases and J lost 2; bases outside the gene matches: 1. The CDR3 sequence is CASSLSGGNTEAFF. The DNA of the CDR3 is TGTGCCAGCAGCTTATCAGGGGGCAACACTGAAGCTTTCTTT. Full variable domain (rest looked up from reference TRBV7-8 and TRBJ1-1): GAGVSQSPRYKVAKRGQDVALRCDPISGHVSLFWYQQALGQGPEFLTYFQNEAQLDKSGLPSDRFFAERPEGSVSTLKIQRTQQEDSAVYLCASSLSGGNTEAFFGQGTRLTVV.